Presented here are 10 T cell receptor beta chains from one specimen sequenced in a study of blood T cell repertoires in COVID-19. Method: immunoSEQ multiplex PCR; TCRdb's copy keeps in-frame clones and lacks some. Of approximately 250,000 clones in the sample, 91% were seen once. Sequences were obtained from PBMCs or T cells enriched from blood (not recorded which). These receptors all stem from a man aged 35 to 55 who had been exposed to COVID-19.

The chain is built from TRBV3-1 (or the pseudogene TRBV3-2) and TRBJ1-2, with TRBD1 as a possible D gene (5 bases). The CDR3 spans 17 residues. Germline loops: CDR1 LGHDT, CDR2 YNNKEL (reference sequence). The V and J ends lost 1 base and 4 bases respectively, with 19 bases between them. CDR3 sequence: CASSQVGGSINGYGYTF. Written as DNA, the CDR3 is TGTGCCAGCAGCCAAGTGGGGGGGAGCATCAATGGCTATGGCTACACCTTC.

In regard to this clone: Other nucleotide sequences in the sample specify the same CDR3. The chain couples TRBV18 to TRBJ2-5; tentatively, D is TRBD1 (6 bases). The CDR3 spans 13 residues. V dropped 6 bases and J dropped 2 bases, with 10 bases sitting between them. Germline V gives CDR1 KGHSH, CDR2 LQKENI. The CDR3 DNA reads as TGTGCCAGCTCGCCTGGACAGCAAGAGACCCAGTACTTC. It yields the protein CASSPGQQETQYF.

A few counts support this clone. The chain combines TRBV5-1 with TRBJ2-7, with 10 positions matching TRBD2. The CDR3 contains 15 residues. Germline values: CDR1 SGHRS, CDR2 YFSETQ. With 4 bases clipped from V and 0 bases from J, the junction kept 4 bases outside the gene matches. Here the CDR3 DNA reads TGCGCCAGCAGCCAGACTAGCGGGTTCTCCTACGAGCAGTACTTC. It encodes CASSQTSGFSYEQYF.

V is TRBV18 and J is TRBJ2-2, with 9 bases identical to TRBD1. In germline, CDR1 is KGHSH, CDR2 LQKENI. This CDR3 is built from 17 residues. Trimming removed 7 bases from V and 4 bases from J; junction bases left unmatched: 13. The CDR3 sequence: CASFPLRDRAFTGELFF. The CDR3, as DNA: TGTGCCAGCTTCCCCCTCCGGGACAGGGCCTTCACCGGGGAGCTGTTTTTT. Variable domain in full (rest from reference TRBV18 and TRBJ2-2): NAGVMQNPRHLVRRRGQEARLRCSPMKGHSHVYWYRQLPEEGLKFMVYLQKENIIDESGMPKERFSAEFPKEGPSILRIQQVVRGDSAAYFCASFPLRDRAFTGELFFGEGSRLTVL.

This chain connects TRBV7-7 to TRBJ2-3; D is possibly TRBD2 (6 bases). The ends were cut back, 5 bases at V and 2 bases at J, with 20 bases in the middle. The CDR3 extends over 17 amino acids. From germline, CDR1 is SSHAT and CDR2 FNYEAQ (reference sequence). The CDR3 nucleotides are TGTGCCAGCAGCACGGAGGGTATCGAGGGCTACACAGATACGCAGTATTTT. This encodes CASSTEGIEGYTDTQYF.

This chain uses TRBV6-1 with TRBJ2-1, with TRBD2 matching 9 bases. V gave up 1 base and J gave up 9 bases; unmatched junction bases: 7. The CDR3 spans 15 residues. Germline lookup yields CDR1 MNHNS and CDR2 SASEGT. CDR3 in DNA: TGTGCCAGCAGTGAAGTGGGCGGGAGGGCCGGTGAGCAGTTCTTC. Protein: CASSEVGGRAGEQFF.

The chain carries TRBV7-2 and TRBJ2-3; D is uncertain. The CDR3 has 14 amino acids. V was clipped by 3 bases and J by 0 bases, with 7 bases between them. Germline V gives CDR1 SGHTA, CDR2 FQGNSA. The CDR3 sequence is CASSLIGSTDTQYF. Written as DNA, the CDR3 is TGTGCCAGCAGCTTGATCGGGAGCACAGATACGCAGTATTTT.

Of note for this clone: The sample contains more than one DNA sequence encoding this CDR3. The V gene is TRBV3-1 (or the pseudogene TRBV3-2), the J gene TRBJ2-7; possible D gene TRBD2, 5 bases. V was cut by 9 bases and J by 1 base, with 10 bases left in between. The CDR3 is 12 residues long. CDR1 is LGHDT and CDR2 is YNNKEL in the germline V gene (reference sequence). The CDR3 region is CASRGISYEQYF. For the CDR3, the DNA is TGTGCCAGTAGAGGGATTTCCTACGAGCAGTACTTC.

The gene calls are TRBV7-3 and TRBJ1-3; D may be TRBD1 (6 bases). CDR1 and CDR2 from the germline V gene are SGHTA and FQGTGA. V dropped 3 bases and J dropped 0 bases, with 12 bases sitting between them. The length of the CDR3 is 16 residues. CDR3 coding DNA: TGTGCCAGCAGCTTGGGAGGGGGATACTCTGGAAACACCATATATTTT. Translation: CASSLGGGYSGNTIYF.

The chain joins TRBV4-1 to TRBJ1-5; no clear D. Trimming pared 1 base from V and 4 bases from J, leaving 14 bases between. This CDR3 has 16 residues. The germline CDR1 and CDR2 sequences are MGHRA and YSYEKL. The CDR3 sequence is CASSQVPFAGNQPQHF. The CDR3 bases are TGCGCCAGCAGCCAAGTGCCGTTCGCGGGGAATCAGCCCCAGCATTTT.